This is a list of T cell receptor beta chains from one sample in a study of vaccination and CD4 T cells after COVID-19. These receptors are not linked to any known antigen. One entry per CDR3 protein, called by TCRdb with MiXCR from the PCR reads. The sample includes approximately 6,400 distinct CDR3 sequences, roughly 69% of them seen just once. Source material: CD4+ T cells from blood, cultured in vitro. The source is a human donor who had recovered from COVID-19. The conserved cysteine and the conserved F or W are not part of the CDR3 here.

V: TRBV27
J: TRBJ1-6
CDR3: ASSFLIGAAQLSPLH

V: TRBV6-5
J: TRBJ2-5
CDR3: ASSSRGGYQETQY

V: TRBV6-1
J: TRBJ1-5
CDR3: ASSTSNQPQH

V: TRBV6-2/TRBV6-3
J: TRBJ2-2
CDR3: ASSQGLAGYTGELF

V: TRBV15
J: TRBJ1-5
CDR3: ATSRDRSEARPQH

V: TRBV19
J: TRBJ1-1
CDR3: ASSIERFLNTEAF

V: TRBV6-4
J: TRBJ1-1
CDR3: ASIQRGTWRTEAF

V: TRBV11-2
J: TRBJ1-2
CDR3: ASSLNREPRGGYT

V: TRBV15
J: TRBJ1-5
CDR3: ATSRDSLNQPQH

V: TRBV11-3
J: TRBJ2-7
CDR3: ASSYSTSAAKEQY

V: TRBV20-1
J: TRBJ1-5
CDR3: SALPGGTQPQH

V: TRBV21-1
J: TRBJ2-5
CDR3: ASSKGGQETQY

V: TRBV11-3
J: TRBJ1-1
CDR3: ASSLGLMNTEAF

V: TRBV2
J: TRBJ2-1
CDR3: ASSERVWDEQF

V: TRBV7-9
J: TRBJ1-2
CDR3: ASSPLTGNYGYT

V: TRBV6-2/TRBV6-3
J: TRBJ1-2
CDR3: ASSYVDSDGHT

V: TRBV27
J: TRBJ1-6
CDR3: ASSLSAAANNSPLH